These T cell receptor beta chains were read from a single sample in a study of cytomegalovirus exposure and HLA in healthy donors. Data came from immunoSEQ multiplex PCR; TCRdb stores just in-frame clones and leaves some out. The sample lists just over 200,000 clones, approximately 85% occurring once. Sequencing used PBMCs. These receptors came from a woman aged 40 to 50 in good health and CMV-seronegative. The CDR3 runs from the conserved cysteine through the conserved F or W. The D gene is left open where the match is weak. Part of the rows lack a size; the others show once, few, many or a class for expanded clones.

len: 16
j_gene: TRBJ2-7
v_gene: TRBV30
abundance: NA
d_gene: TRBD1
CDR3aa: CAWSLEFVRGPYEQYF
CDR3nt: TGTGCCTGGAGCCTAGAATTTGTCAGGGGGCCCTACGAGCAGTACTTC

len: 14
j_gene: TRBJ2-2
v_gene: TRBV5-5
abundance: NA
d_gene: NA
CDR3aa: CASSLVQGPGELFF
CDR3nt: TGTGCCAGCAGCTTGGTACAGGGCCCCGGGGAGCTGTTTTTT

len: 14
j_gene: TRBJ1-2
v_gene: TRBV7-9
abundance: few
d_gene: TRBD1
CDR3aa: CASGQGALGYGYTF
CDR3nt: TGTGCCAGCGGACAGGGGGCTCTTGGCTATGGCTACACCTTC

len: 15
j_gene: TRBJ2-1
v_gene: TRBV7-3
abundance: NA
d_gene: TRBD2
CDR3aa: CASSGLAGAYNEQFF
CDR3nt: TGTGCCAGCAGCGGACTAGCGGGAGCATACAATGAGCAGTTCTTC

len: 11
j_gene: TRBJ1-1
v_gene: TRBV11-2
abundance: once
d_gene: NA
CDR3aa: CASSVDSEAFF
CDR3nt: TGTGCCAGCAGCGTTGACTCTGAAGCTTTCTTT

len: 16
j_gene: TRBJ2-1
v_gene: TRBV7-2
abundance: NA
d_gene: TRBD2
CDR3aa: CASSLVGGTKYNEQFF
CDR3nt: TGTGCCAGCAGCTTAGTGGGGGGGACCAAGTACAATGAGCAGTTCTTC

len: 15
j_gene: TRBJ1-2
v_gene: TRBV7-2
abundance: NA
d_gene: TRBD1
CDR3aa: CASRDRGLGEHGYTF
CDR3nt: TGTGCCAGCCGGGACAGGGGGCTCGGGGAACATGGCTACACCTTC

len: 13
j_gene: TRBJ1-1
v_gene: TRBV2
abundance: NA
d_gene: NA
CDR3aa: CASGSQVGTEAFF
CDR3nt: TGTGCCAGCGGGTCCCAGGTAGGCACTGAAGCTTTCTTT

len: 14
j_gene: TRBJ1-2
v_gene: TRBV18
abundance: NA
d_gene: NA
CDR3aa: CASSPLGEPYGYTF
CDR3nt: TGTGCCAGCTCACCGCTTGGGGAGCCCTATGGCTACACCTTC

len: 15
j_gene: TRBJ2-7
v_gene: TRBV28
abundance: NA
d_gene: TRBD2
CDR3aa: CASSSGTTVTYEQYF
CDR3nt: TGTGCCAGCAGTTCCGGGACTACCGTAACCTACGAGCAGTACTTC

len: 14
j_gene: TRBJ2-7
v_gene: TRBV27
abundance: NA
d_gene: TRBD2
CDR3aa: CASSALAGAYEQYF
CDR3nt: TGTGCCAGCAGTGCCCTAGCGGGGGCCTACGAGCAGTACTTC

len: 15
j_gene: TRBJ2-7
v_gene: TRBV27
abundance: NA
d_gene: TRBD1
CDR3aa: CATEDRGSWKREQYF
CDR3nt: TGTGCCACCGAGGACAGGGGTAGTTGGAAGCGCGAGCAGTACTTC

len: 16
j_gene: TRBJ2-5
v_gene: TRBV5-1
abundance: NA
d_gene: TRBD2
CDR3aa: CASSHYGTSGRETQYF
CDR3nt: TGCGCCAGCAGCCACTACGGGACTAGCGGGAGAGAGACCCAGTACTTC

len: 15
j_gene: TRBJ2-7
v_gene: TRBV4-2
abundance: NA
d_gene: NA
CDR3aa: CASSQDRVRHYEQYF
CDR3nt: TGTGCCAGCAGCCAAGATCGAGTTCGCCACTACGAGCAGTACTTC

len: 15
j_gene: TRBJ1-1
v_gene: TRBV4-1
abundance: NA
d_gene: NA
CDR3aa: CASSQAPQGNTEAFF
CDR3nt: TGCGCCAGCAGCCAAGCTCCACAGGGGAACACTGAAGCTTTCTTT

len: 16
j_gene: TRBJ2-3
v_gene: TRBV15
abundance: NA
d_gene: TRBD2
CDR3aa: CATSTGLAVLSDTQYF
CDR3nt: TGTGCCACCAGCACAGGACTAGCGGTGCTTTCAGATACGCAGTATTTT

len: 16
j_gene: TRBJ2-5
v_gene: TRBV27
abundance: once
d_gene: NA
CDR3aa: CASSLFPPTGEETQYF
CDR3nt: TGTGCCAGCAGTTTATTCCCCCCGACAGGCGAAGAGACCCAGTACTTC

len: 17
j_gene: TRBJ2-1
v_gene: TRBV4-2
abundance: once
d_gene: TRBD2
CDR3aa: CASSQAGETGGSNEQFF
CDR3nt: TGTGCCAGCAGCCAAGCGGGGGAAACGGGAGGCTCCAATGAGCAGTTCTTC

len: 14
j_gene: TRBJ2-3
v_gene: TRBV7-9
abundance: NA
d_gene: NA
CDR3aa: CASSSSGSSDTQYF
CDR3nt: TGTGCCAGCAGCTCCTCCGGGAGTTCAGATACGCAGTATTTT

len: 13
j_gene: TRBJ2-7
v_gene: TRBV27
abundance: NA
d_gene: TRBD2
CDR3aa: CASSSIAGVEQYF
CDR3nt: TGTGCCAGCAGTTCCATAGCGGGAGTCGAGCAGTACTTC

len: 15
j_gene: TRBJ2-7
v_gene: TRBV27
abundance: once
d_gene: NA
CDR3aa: CASSPPRAPVEEQYF
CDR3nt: TGTGCCAGCAGTCCCCCCAGGGCCCCAGTAGAAGAGCAGTACTTC

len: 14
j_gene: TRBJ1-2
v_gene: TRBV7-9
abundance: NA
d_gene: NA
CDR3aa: CAFRETLGRGGYTF
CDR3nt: TGTGCCTTCCGGGAAACTCTCGGTCGAGGTGGCTACACCTTC

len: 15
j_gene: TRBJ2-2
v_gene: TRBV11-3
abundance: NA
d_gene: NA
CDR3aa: CASSLEGGLHGELFF
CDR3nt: TGTGCCAGCAGCTTAGAAGGAGGGTTGCACGGGGAGCTGTTTTTT

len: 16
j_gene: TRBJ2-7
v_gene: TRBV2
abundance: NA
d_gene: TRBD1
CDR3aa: CASKKERGLFSYEQYF
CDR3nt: TGTGCCAGCAAGAAGGAGAGGGGGCTATTCTCCTACGAGCAGTACTTC

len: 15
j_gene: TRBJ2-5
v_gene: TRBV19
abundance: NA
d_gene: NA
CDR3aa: CASSPYSRQGETQYF
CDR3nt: TGTGCCAGTAGTCCCTACAGCCGGCAGGGAGAGACCCAGTACTTC

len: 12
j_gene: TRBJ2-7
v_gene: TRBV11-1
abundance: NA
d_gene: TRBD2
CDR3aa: CASSLTSGEQYF
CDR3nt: TGTGCCAGCAGCCTAACTAGCGGCGAGCAGTACTTC

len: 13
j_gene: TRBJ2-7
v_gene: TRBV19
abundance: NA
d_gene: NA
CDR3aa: CASSIFGYYEQYF
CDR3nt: TGTGCCAGTAGTATATTCGGTTACTACGAGCAGTACTTC

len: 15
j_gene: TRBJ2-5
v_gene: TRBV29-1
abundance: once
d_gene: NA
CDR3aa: CSVPKDGRTQETQYF
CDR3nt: TGCAGCGTCCCGAAGGACGGACGGACTCAAGAGACCCAGTACTTC

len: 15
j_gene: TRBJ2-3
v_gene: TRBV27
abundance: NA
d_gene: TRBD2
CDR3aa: CASSLAGGPADTQYF
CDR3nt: TGTGCCAGCAGTTTGGCGGGAGGGCCGGCAGATACGCAGTATTTT

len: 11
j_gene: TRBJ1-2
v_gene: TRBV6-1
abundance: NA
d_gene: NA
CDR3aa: CATLLLSGYTF
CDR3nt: TGTGCCACCCTACTGTTGAGTGGCTACACCTTC

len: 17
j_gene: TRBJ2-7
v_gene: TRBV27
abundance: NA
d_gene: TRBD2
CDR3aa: CASSGTSDPSHSYEQYF
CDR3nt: TGTGCCAGCAGTGGGACTAGCGATCCCAGTCACTCCTACGAGCAGTACTTC

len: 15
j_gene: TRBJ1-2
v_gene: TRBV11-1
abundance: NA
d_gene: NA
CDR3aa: CASSLGAADYYGYTF
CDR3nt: TGTGCCAGCAGCTTAGGGGCCGCAGACTATTATGGCTACACCTTC

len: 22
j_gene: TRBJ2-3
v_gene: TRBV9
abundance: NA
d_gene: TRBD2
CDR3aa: CASSVGSGSAGDGESSTDTQYF
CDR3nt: TGTGCCAGCAGCGTAGGTTCGGGGAGTGCGGGGGACGGTGAATCTAGCACAGATACGCAGTATTTT

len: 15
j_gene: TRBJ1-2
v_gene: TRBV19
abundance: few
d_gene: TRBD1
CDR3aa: CASSLDRGAFYGYTF
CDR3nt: TGTGCCAGTAGCCTCGACAGGGGGGCATTTTATGGCTACACCTTC

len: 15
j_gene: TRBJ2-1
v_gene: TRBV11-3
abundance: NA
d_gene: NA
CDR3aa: CASSLEQTPYNEQFF
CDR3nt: TGTGCCAGCAGCTTAGAACAGACACCCTACAATGAGCAGTTCTTC

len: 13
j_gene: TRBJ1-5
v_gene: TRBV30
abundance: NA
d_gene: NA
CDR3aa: CAWGVGGGQPQHF
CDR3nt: TGTGCCTGGGGGGTAGGGGGGGGGCAGCCCCAGCATTTT

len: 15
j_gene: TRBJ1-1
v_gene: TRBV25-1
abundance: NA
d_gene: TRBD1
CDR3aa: CASSGPGQGYPEAFF
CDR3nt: TGTGCCAGCAGTGGTCCGGGACAGGGTTATCCTGAAGCTTTCTTT

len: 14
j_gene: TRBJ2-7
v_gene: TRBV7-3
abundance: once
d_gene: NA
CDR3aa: CASSYRTRSYEQYF
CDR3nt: TGTGCCAGCAGCTATCGCACGCGTTCCTACGAGCAGTACTTC

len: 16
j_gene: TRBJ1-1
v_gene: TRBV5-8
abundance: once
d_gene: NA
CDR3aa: CASGTRDFWGDTEAFF
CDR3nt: TGTGCCAGCGGTACCCGGGATTTTTGGGGGGACACTGAAGCTTTCTTT

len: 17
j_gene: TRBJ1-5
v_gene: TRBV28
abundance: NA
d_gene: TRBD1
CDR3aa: CASSLDNRGSGNQPQHF
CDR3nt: TGTGCCAGCAGTCTAGACAACAGGGGGTCAGGCAATCAGCCCCAGCATTTT

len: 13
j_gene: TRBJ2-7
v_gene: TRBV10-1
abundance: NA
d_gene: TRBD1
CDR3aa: CASSDGTGYEQYF
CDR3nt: TGCGCCAGCAGCGACGGGACAGGCTACGAGCAGTACTTC

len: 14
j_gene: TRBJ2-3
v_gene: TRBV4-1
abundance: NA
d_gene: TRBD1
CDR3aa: CASSLGQLTDTQYF
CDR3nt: TGCGCCAGCAGCTTGGGACAGCTCACAGATACGCAGTATTTT

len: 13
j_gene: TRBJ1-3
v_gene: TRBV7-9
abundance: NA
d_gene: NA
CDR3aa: CASSFQGLNTIYF
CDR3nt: TGTGCCAGCAGCTTTCAGGGTCTAAACACCATATATTTT

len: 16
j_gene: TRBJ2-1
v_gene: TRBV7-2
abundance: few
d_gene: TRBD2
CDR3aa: CASSRGTSGKTHEQFF
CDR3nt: TGTGCCAGCAGCCGAGGGACTAGCGGGAAGACGCATGAGCAGTTCTTC

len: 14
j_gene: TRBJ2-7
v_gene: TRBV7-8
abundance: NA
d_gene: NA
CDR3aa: CASSLRGLSYEQYF
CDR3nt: TGTGCCAGCAGCTTGCGAGGACTGTCCTACGAGCAGTACTTC

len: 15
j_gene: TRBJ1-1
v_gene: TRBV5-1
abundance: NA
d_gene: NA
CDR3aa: CASSLEPSGNTEAFF
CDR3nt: TGCGCCAGCAGCTTGGAACCCTCCGGGAACACTGAAGCTTTCTTT

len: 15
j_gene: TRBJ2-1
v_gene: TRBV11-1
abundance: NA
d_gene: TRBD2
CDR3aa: CASSPREGVYNEQFF
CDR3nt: TGTGCCAGCAGCCCCAGGGAGGGAGTCTACAATGAGCAGTTCTTC

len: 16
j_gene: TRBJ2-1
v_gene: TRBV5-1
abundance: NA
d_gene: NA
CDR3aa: CASSSSRESPYNEQFF
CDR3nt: TGCGCCAGCAGCTCGTCAAGGGAGTCCCCCTACAATGAGCAGTTCTTC

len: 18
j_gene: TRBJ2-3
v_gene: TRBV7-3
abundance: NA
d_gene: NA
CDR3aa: CASSLLPLGGRAPDTQYF
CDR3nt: TGTGCCAGCAGCTTACTCCCATTAGGGGGGAGGGCCCCAGATACGCAGTATTTT

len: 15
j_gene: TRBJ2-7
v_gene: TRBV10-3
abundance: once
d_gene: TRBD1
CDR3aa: CAISDRDRGFYEQYF
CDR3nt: TGTGCCATCAGTGATCGGGACAGGGGATTTTACGAGCAGTACTTC

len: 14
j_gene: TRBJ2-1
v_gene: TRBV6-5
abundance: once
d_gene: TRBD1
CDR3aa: CASSSDRGYNEQFF
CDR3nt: TGTGCCAGCAGCTCCGACAGGGGGTACAATGAGCAGTTCTTC

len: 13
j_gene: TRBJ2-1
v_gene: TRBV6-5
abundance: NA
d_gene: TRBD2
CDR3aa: CASRKREGYEQFF
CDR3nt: TGTGCCAGCAGGAAGCGGGAGGGCTATGAGCAGTTCTTC

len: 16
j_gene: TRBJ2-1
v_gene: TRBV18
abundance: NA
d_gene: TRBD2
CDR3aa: CASSPRLAGGTNEQFF
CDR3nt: TGTGCCAGCTCACCGAGACTAGCGGGAGGCACCAATGAGCAGTTCTTC

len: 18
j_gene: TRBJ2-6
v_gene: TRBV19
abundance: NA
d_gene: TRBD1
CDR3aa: CASSIVGTGLYGANVLTF
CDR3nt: TGTGCCAGTAGTATAGTTGGGACAGGGCTCTATGGGGCCAACGTCCTGACTTTC

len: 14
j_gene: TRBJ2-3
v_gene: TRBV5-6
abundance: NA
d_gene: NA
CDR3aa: CASSLAPGTDTQYF
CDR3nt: TGTGCCAGCAGCTTGGCCCCAGGCACAGATACGCAGTATTTT

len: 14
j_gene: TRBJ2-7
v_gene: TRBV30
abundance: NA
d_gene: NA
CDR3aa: CAWSVGFGSYEQYF
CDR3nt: TGTGCCTGGAGTGTAGGCTTCGGGTCCTACGAGCAGTACTTC

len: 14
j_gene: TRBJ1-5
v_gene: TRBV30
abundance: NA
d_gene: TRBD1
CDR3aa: CAWSQLQGNQPQHF
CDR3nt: TGTGCCTGGAGCCAATTACAGGGGAATCAGCCCCAGCATTTT

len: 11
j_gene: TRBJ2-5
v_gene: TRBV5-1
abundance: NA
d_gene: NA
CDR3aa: CASSGGETQYF
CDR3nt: TGCGCCAGCAGCGGTGGCGAGACCCAGTACTTC

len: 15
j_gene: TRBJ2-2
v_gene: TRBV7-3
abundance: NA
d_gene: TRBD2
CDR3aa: CASSLGTSVTGELFF
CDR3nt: TGTGCCAGCAGCCTAGGGACTAGCGTCACCGGGGAGCTGTTTTTT

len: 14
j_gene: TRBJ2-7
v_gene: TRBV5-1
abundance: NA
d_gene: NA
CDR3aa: CASSLDRSSYEQYF
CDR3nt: TGCGCCAGCAGCTTGGACAGAAGCTCCTACGAGCAGTACTTC